This paragraph covers one T cell receptor (beta chain) sequence. Its target is not known. Compared with germline, one end of the junction differs, possibly owing to a read error. The data originate from a study of cytomegalovirus exposure and HLA in healthy donors. Donors counted as nominally healthy when sampled, yet unrecorded immune exposures were likely. With 60 Vbeta and 13 Jbeta primers, the PCR was carried out. Authors' analysis steps: The authors later counted 65 million to 80 million unique TCR beta chains, about 11 million of them shared. The data were produced by immunoSEQ multiplex PCR, yet TCRdb's version contains in-frame clones alone and is incomplete. That table furnishes V, J and clone size, whereas the DNA furnished D and trimming. This sample has more than 90,000 clones, with about 81% found just once. Germline CDR1 SEHNR, CDR2 FQNEAQ (reference sequence). CDR3 length: 13 amino acids.

Overall study results and limits: Researchers counted around 180 TCR beta chains as cytomegalovirus-associated. Reportedly, a later analysis found an Asian-associated ancestry cluster had fewer N-insertions than the roughly 700-donor mean.

The rearrangement uses TRBV7-9 and TRBJ2-7; D may be TRBD1 (5 bases). The sequenced material came from PBMCs. This sequence was found in a man aged 50 to 60 in good health and CMV-seronegative. The CDR3, as DNA: TGTTCCAGCAGCTCAAGGGGCGGATACGAGCAGTACTTC. Translation: CSSSSRGGYEQYF.